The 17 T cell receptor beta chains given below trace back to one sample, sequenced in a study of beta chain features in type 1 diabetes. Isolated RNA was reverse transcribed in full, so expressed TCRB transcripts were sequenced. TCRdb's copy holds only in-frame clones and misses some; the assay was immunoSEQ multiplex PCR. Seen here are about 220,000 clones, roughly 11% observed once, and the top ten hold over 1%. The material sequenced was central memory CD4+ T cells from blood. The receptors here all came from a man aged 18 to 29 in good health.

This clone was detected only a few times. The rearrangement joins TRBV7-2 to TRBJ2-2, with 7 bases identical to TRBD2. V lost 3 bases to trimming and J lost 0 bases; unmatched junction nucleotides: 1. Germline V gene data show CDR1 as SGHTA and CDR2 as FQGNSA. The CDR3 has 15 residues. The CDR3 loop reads CASSLSGANTGELFF. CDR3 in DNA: TGTGCCAGCAGCTTGAGCGGGGCGAACACCGGGGAGCTGTTTTTT.

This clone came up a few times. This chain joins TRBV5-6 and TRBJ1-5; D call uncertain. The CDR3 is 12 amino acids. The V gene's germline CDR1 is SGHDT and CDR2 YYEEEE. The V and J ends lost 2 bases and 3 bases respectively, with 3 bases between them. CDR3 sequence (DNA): TGTGCCAGCAGCTTTCTCAATCAGCCCCAGCATTTT. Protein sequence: CASSFLNQPQHF.

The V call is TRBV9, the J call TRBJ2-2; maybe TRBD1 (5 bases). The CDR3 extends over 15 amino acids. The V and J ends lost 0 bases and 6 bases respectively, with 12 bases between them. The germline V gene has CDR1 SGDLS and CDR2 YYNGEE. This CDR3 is CASSVASGFPGELFF. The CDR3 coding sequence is TGTGCCAGCAGCGTAGCTTCAGGGTTCCCCGGGGAGCTGTTTTTT.

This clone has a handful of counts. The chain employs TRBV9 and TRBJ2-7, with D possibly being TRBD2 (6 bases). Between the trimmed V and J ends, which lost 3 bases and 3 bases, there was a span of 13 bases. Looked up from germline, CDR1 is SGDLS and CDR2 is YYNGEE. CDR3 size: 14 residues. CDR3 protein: CASSAAGRDYEQYF. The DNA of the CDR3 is TGTGCCAGCAGCGCAGCAGGGCGGGACTACGAGCAGTACTTC.

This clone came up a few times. The CDR3 sequence is CASSQLSVTPQFF. The CDR3 bases are TGTGCCAGCAGCCAATTGAGCGTTACGCCGCAGTTCTTC. The chain recombines TRBV14 with TRBJ2-1; D not resolved. The CDR3 runs 13 residues. The germline CDR1 and CDR2 sequences are SGHDN and FVKESK. Trimming pared 2 bases from V and 12 bases from J, leaving 14 bases between. The variable domain in full, with the rest retrieved from reference TRBV14 and TRBJ2-1, is EAGVTQFPSHSVIEKGQTVTLRCDPISGHDNLYWYRRVMGKEIKFLLHFVKESKQDESGMPNNRFLAERTGGTYSTLKVQPAELEDSGVYFCASSQLSVTPQFFGPGTRLTVL.

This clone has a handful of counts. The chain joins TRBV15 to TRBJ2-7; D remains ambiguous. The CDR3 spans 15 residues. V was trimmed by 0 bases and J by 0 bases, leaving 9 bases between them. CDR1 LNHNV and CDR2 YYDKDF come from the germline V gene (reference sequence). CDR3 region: CATSRDRVYSYEQYF. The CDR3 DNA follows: TGTGCCACCAGCAGAGATCGGGTTTACTCCTACGAGCAGTACTTC.

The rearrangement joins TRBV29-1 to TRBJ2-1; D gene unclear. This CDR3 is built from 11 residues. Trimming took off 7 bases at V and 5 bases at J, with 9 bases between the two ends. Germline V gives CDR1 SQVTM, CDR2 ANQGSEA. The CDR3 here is CSGETNNEQFF. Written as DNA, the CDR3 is TGCAGCGGCGAAACTAACAATGAGCAGTTCTTC.

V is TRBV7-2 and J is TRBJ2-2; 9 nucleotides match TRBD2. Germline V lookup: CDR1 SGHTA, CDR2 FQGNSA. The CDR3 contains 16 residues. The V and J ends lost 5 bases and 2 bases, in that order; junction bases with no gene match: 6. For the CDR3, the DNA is TGTGCCAGCAGCCCCCCGGGACTAGCAAACACCGGGGAGCTGTTTTTT. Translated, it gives CASSPPGLANTGELFF.

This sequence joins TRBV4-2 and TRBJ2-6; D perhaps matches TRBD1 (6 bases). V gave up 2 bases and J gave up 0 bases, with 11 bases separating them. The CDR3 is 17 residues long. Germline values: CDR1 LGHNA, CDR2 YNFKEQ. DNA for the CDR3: TGTGCCAGCAGCCAACGGGACACAAGCTCTGGGGCCAACGTCCTGACTTTC. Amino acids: CASSQRDTSSGANVLTF.

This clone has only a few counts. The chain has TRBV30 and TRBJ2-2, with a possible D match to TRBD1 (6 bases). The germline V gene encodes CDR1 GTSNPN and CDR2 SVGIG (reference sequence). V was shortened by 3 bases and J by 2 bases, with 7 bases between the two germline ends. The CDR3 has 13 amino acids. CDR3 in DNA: TGTGCCTGGAGGGACAGCAACACCGGGGAGCTGTTTTTT. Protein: CAWRDSNTGELFF.

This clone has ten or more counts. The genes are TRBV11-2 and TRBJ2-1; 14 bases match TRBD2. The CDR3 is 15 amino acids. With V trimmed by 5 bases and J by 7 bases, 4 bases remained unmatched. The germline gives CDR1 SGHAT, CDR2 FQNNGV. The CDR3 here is CASSKGLAGVNEQFF. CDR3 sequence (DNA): TGTGCCAGCAGCAAGGGACTAGCGGGAGTGAATGAGCAGTTCTTC.

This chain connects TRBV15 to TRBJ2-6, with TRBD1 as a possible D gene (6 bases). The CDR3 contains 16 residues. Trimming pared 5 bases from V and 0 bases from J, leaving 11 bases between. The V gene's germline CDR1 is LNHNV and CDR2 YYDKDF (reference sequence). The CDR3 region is CATSVDRISGANVLTF. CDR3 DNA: TGTGCCACCAGCGTGGACAGAATCTCTGGGGCCAACGTCCTGACTTTC.

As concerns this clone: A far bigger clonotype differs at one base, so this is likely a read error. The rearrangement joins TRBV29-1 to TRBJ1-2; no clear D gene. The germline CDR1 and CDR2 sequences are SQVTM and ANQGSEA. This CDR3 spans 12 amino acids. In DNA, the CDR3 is TGCAGCGGTGAAGAGACCCGTAATGGCTACACCTTC. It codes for CSGEETRNGYTF. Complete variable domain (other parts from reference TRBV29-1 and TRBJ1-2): SAVISQKPSRDICQRGTSLTIQCQVDSQVTMMFWYRQQPGQSLTLIATANQGSEATYESGFVIDKFPISRPNLTFSTLTVSNMSPEDSSIYLCSGEETRNGYTFGSGTRLTVV.

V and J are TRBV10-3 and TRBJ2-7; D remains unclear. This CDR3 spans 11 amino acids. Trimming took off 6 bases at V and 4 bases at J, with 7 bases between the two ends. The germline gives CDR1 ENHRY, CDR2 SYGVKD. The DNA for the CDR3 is TGTGCCATCAGAATAGATTACGAGCAGTACTTC. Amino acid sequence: CAIRIDYEQYF.

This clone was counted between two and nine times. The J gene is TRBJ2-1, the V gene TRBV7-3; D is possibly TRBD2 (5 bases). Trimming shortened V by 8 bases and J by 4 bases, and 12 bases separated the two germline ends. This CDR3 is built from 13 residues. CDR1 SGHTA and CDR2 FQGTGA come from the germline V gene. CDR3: CASGSGLYNEQFF. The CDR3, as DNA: TGTGCCAGCGGAAGCGGCCTATACAATGAGCAGTTCTTC.

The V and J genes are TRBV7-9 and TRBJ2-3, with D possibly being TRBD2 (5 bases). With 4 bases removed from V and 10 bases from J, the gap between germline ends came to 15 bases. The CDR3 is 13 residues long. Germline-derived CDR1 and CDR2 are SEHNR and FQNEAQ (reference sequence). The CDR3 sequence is CASSSTPSGAQYF. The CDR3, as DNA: TGTGCCAGCAGCTCCACCCCCTCCGGGGCGCAGTATTTT.

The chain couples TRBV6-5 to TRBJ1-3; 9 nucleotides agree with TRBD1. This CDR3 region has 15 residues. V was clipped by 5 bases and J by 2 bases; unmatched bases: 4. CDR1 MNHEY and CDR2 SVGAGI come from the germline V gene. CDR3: CASSGQGYTGNTIYF. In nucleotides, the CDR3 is TGTGCCAGCAGTGGACAGGGGTATACTGGAAACACCATATATTTT.